The 32 T cell receptor beta chains given below trace back to one sample, sequenced in a study of lymphopenia after photon versus proton radiotherapy. Produced via immunoSEQ multiplex PCR; TCRdb's table is partial and in-frame only. The data contain more than 45,000 clones, roughly 84% of them singletons. Specimen: peripheral blood, collected from a patient treated with proton-based radiotherapy. Receptor source: a man aged 55 to 70 with pancreatic cancer.

The rearrangement joins TRBV28 to TRBJ2-1; 13 nucleotides line up with TRBD2. From germline, CDR1 is MDHEN and CDR2 SYDVKM. V trimming: 6 bases; J trimming: 9 bases; junction bases outside the gene matches: 5. The CDR3 covers 14 residues. CDR3 sequence reads: CASRGLAGEAEQFF. The CDR3 coding sequence is TGTGCCAGCAGAGGACTAGCGGGAGAGGCTGAGCAGTTCTTC.

The rearrangement links TRBV5-4 to TRBJ2-1; TRBD1 aligns across 10 bases. The germline CDR1 and CDR2 sequences are SGHNT and YYREEE (reference sequence). CDR3 size: 17 residues. The V and J ends lost 0 bases and 4 bases, in that order; junction bases with no gene match: 7. This chain's CDR3 is CASSLEAGTGVYNEQFF. The CDR3 region has the DNA TGTGCCAGCAGCTTGGAGGCCGGGACAGGGGTTTACAATGAGCAGTTCTTC.

This clone was observed a few times. J is TRBJ1-2 and V is TRBV6-1, with 7 bases fitting TRBD1. This CDR3 region has 13 residues. V lost 4 bases to trimming and J lost 7 bases; unmatched junction nucleotides: 6. Looked up from germline, CDR1 is MNHNS and CDR2 is SASEGT. The CDR3 loop is CASSGQGSGGYTF. The CDR3 bases are TGTGCCAGCAGTGGACAGGGTTCAGGTGGCTACACCTTC.

This clone has a handful of counts. J is TRBJ1-4 and V is TRBV29-1, with a possible D match to TRBD1 (6 bases). The germline V gene has CDR1 SQVTM and CDR2 ANQGSEA. The CDR3 consists of 14 residues. V dropped 7 bases and J dropped 0 bases, with 12 bases sitting between them. CDR3: CSGGDTTTNEKLFF. CDR3 nucleotides: TGCAGCGGTGGGGACACGACAACTAATGAAAAACTGTTTTTT.

This sequence joins TRBV28 and TRBJ1-6; D remains ambiguous. Looked up from germline, CDR1 is MDHEN and CDR2 is SYDVKM. There are 17 residues in the CDR3. V lost 5 bases, J lost 0 bases, and 14 bases lay in between. The CDR3, as DNA: TGTGCCAGCAGTCTTCACTCACGGAGCTCCTATAATTCACCCCTCCACTTT. Translation gives CASSLHSRSSYNSPLHF.

This sequence joins TRBV19 and TRBJ1-4, with no clear D. Trimming left V 0 bases short and J 7 bases short, with 9 bases between. The CDR3 is made up of 14 amino acids. CDR1 is LNHDA, CDR2 SQIVND, per germline (reference sequence). CDR3 protein: CASSIDSQIEKLFF. The CDR3, as DNA: TGTGCCAGTAGTATAGATTCCCAAATTGAAAAACTGTTTTTT.

The chain carries TRBV7-2 and TRBJ2-4, with D possibly matching TRBD2 (7 bases). CDR1 and CDR2 from the germline V gene are SGHTA and FQGNSA. The length of the CDR3 is 16 residues. Between the trimmed V and J ends, which lost 1 base and 2 bases, there was a span of 12 bases. The DNA for the CDR3 is TGTGCCAGCAGCTTAGGGCGGGGGCGCTCCAAAAACATTCAGTACTTC. Translating gives CASSLGRGRSKNIQYF. Variable domain in full (rest from reference TRBV7-2 and TRBJ2-4): GAGVSQSPSNKVTEKGKDVELRCDPISGHTALYWYRQSLGQGLEFLIYFQGNSAPDKSGLPSDRFSAERTGGSVSTLTIQRTQQEDSAVYLCASSLGRGRSKNIQYFGAGTRLSVL.

The chain has TRBV12-5 and TRBJ2-1; possibly TRBD2 for D (6 bases). The CDR3 has 15 residues. V was clipped by 5 bases and J by 3 bases, with 14 bases between them. Germline lookup yields CDR1 LGHNT and CDR2 FRNRAP. This CDR3 is CASGAGLLDYNEQFF. The DNA of the CDR3 is TGTGCTAGTGGTGCGGGACTCCTGGACTACAATGAGCAGTTCTTC.

This rearrangement joins TRBV28 to TRBJ2-7; possible D gene TRBD2, 6 bases. The CDR3 loop spans 14 amino acids. V lost 7 bases and J 7 bases, leaving 20 bases between the germline ends. Germline CDR1 MDHEN, CDR2 SYDVKM. CDR3 bases: TGTGCCAGCACCACCGGCGGGGCCTTTTTTGAGCAGTACTTC. It yields the protein CASTTGGAFFEQYF.

The chain employs TRBV2 and TRBJ2-2; a possible D gene is TRBD1 (5 bases). The CDR3 is 14 residues long. The V end lost 3 bases, the J end lost 4 bases, and 9 bases lay between the germline ends. Germline CDR1 reads SNHLY; CDR2 reads FYNNEI. The CDR3 bases are TGTGCCAGCAGTGACACAGGTAGCACCGGGGAGCTGTTTTTT. Protein product: CASSDTGSTGELFF. Full variable domain (missing parts from reference TRBV2 and TRBJ2-2): EPEVTQTPSHQVTQMGQEVILRCVPISNHLYFYWYRQILGQKVEFLVSFYNNEISEKSEIFDDQFSVERPDGSNFTLKIRSTKLEDSAMYFCASSDTGSTGELFFGEGSRLTVL.

This chain joins TRBV7-2 and TRBJ1-1; the match to TRBD1 covers 8 bases. The CDR3 consists of 14 residues. The germline gives CDR1 SGHTA, CDR2 FQGNSA. V was clipped by 5 bases and J by 1 base; unmatched bases: 3. The CDR3 region has the DNA TGTGCCAGCAGCCGCGGGACAGGGAACACTGAAGCTTTCTTT. It codes for CASSRGTGNTEAFF.

In its sample, this clone was seen once. The CDR3 sequence: CASRRPGQPLEAFF. CDR3 DNA: TGTGCCAGCAGACGCCCGGGACAGCCCCTTGAAGCTTTCTTT. J is TRBJ1-1 and V is TRBV6-5, with 7 bases that match TRBD1. The CDR3 has 14 residues. V was pared by 6 bases and J by 7 bases, with 11 bases of the junction left unmatched. Germline CDR1 and CDR2: MNHEY and SVGAGI.

A single count supports this clone. This sequence joins TRBV18 and TRBJ2-1, with a tentative D call TRBD2 (5 bases). Germline V gene lookup returns CDR1 KGHSH and CDR2 LQKENI. The V and J ends lost 8 bases and 6 bases respectively, with 17 bases between them. This CDR3 has 14 residues. CDR3 nucleotides: TGTGCCAGCCTCCCGTCCGCTAGCTTCAATGAGCAGTTCTTC. Amino acids: CASLPSASFNEQFF.

The chain is built from TRBV7-9 and TRBJ1-5, with 10 positions matching TRBD1. Germline loops: CDR1 SEHNR, CDR2 FQNEAQ (reference sequence). The CDR3 runs to 15 residues. The junction had 4 bases not matched to a gene; V was cut back by 2 bases and J by 6 bases. CDR3 sequence: CASSLSRDRGQPQHF. The CDR3 DNA reads as TGTGCCAGCAGCTTAAGCCGGGACAGGGGTCAGCCCCAGCATTTT.

This chain uses TRBV9 with TRBJ2-7; 8 bases fit TRBD1. V lost 2 bases and J lost 4; bases outside the gene matches: 8. The CDR3 spans 15 residues. CDR1 and CDR2 from the germline V gene are SGDLS and YYNGEE. CDR3 sequence reads: CASSVGSRGLYEQYF. CDR3 nucleotide sequence: TGTGCCAGCAGCGTGGGCAGCAGGGGGCTGTACGAGCAGTACTTC.

This chain connects TRBV7-9 to TRBJ2-1; TRBD1 matches at 8 bases. Per the germline V gene, CDR1 is SEHNR and CDR2 is FQNEAQ (reference sequence). The CDR3 length is 14 residues. V gave up 5 bases and J gave up 5 bases; unmatched junction bases: 5. The CDR3 sequence: CASSAQGENNEQFF. The CDR3 bases are TGTGCCAGCAGCGCACAGGGGGAGAACAATGAGCAGTTCTTC.

The genes are TRBV6-5 and TRBJ1-2, with TRBD1 matching over 10 bases. V lost 6 bases and J lost 6; bases outside the gene matches: 7. The CDR3 has 14 residues. Germline V gene data show CDR1 as MNHEY and CDR2 as SVGAGI. This chain's CDR3 is CASRPTGGDDGYTF. The CDR3 region has the DNA TGTGCCAGCAGGCCGACAGGGGGCGATGATGGCTACACCTTC.

V usage is TRBV9 and J usage is TRBJ2-5, with a possible D match to TRBD1 (6 bases). The J call may not be correct, given that the DNA end is closer to TRBJ2-7. The CDR3 is 14 amino acids. Per germline, CDR1 SGDLS and CDR2 YYNGEE. The CDR3 nucleotides are TGTGCCAGCAGCGTAGATACAGGGCTGGGCGAGCAGTACTTC. Its protein product is CASSVDTGLGEQYF.

J is TRBJ1-2 and V is TRBV28; TRBD1 is a possible D gene (5 bases). Trimming stripped 6 bases from V and 2 bases from J, with 16 bases between. The CDR3 loop spans 15 amino acids. Germline V gives CDR1 MDHEN, CDR2 SYDVKM. The CDR3, as DNA: TGTGCCAGCAGCCCCGGAGGGGAAATGAACTATGGCTACACCTTC. Its protein is CASSPGGEMNYGYTF.

The V and J genes are TRBV7-3 and TRBJ2-2; 10 bases align to TRBD2. CDR3 length: 20 amino acids. The germline CDR1 and CDR2 sequences are SGHTA and FQGTGA. The junction had 15 bases not matched to a gene; V was cut back by 0 bases and J by 5 bases. The CDR3 sequence: CASSLTSASGSYGRTGELFF. In nucleotides, the CDR3 is TGTGCCAGCAGCTTAACGTCAGCTAGCGGGAGTTACGGGAGGACCGGGGAGCTGTTTTTT.

This sequence joins TRBV30 and TRBJ2-2; D is possibly TRBD2 (5 bases). Germline CDR1 is GTSNPN and CDR2 is SVGIG (reference sequence). The V gene lost 3 bases and the J gene lost 5 bases, with 16 bases spanning the gap. The CDR3 is 15 amino acids. The CDR3 spells CAWRVKTIHTGELFF. Here the CDR3 DNA reads TGTGCCTGGAGGGTCAAGACTATTCATACCGGGGAGCTGTTTTTT. Full variable domain (remainder filled in from reference TRBV30 and TRBJ2-2): SQTIHQWPATLVQPVGSPLSLECTVEGTSNPNLYWYRQAAGRGLQLLFYSVGIGQISSEVPQNLSASRPQDRQFILSSKKLLLSDSGFYLCAWRVKTIHTGELFFGEGSRLTVL.

The V call is TRBV20-1, the J call TRBJ1-1; D is uncertain. V lost 4 bases, J lost 2 bases, and 5 bases lay in between. Germline loops: CDR1 DFQATT, CDR2 SNEGSKA (reference sequence). This CDR3 region has 11 residues. Written as DNA, the CDR3 is TGCAGTGCTATCTTCAACACTGAAGCTTTCTTT. It specifies CSAIFNTEAFF.

This clone was recorded once. V and J are TRBV5-6 and TRBJ1-2, with 10 bases fitting TRBD1. The trim removed 4 bases at V and 1 base at J, leaving 4 bases unmatched. Germline CDR1 SGHDT, CDR2 YYEEEE. The CDR3 totals 15 residues. CDR3 DNA: TGTGCCAGCAGCCCCGGGACAGGGGATAACTATGGCTACACCTTC. The encoded protein is CASSPGTGDNYGYTF.

This clone was counted only a few times. This sequence joins TRBV11-3 and TRBJ2-1, with TRBD2 matching 7 bases. The germline V gene encodes CDR1 SGHNT and CDR2 YENEEA. V lost 1 base to trimming and J lost 6 bases; unmatched junction nucleotides: 0. This CDR3 is built from 13 residues. CDR3 region: CASSLGTSNEQFF. CDR3 DNA: TGTGCCAGCAGCTTAGGGACTAGCAATGAGCAGTTCTTC.

The chain links TRBV9 to TRBJ2-1; 15 nucleotides match TRBD2. The V segment lost 4 bases and the J segment 7 bases; nucleotides outside the gene matches: 6. CDR3 length: 16 amino acids. Germline CDR1 reads SGDLS; CDR2 reads YYNGEE. The DNA for the CDR3 is TGTGCCAGCAGCCATGGACTAGCGGGAGGGCGGAATGAGCAGTTCTTC. Amino acid sequence: CASSHGLAGGRNEQFF.

The genes are TRBV6-5 and TRBJ2-5; 12 bases are a match to TRBD2. Trimming cost V 5 bases and J 5 bases; bases outside gene matches: 6. Germline V gives CDR1 MNHEY, CDR2 SVGAGI. The CDR3 is 15 residues long. This CDR3 is CASSIGLAGSETQYF. The CDR3 coding sequence is TGTGCCAGCAGTATCGGACTAGCGGGGTCGGAGACCCAGTACTTC.

V usage is TRBV6-1 and J usage is TRBJ1-5; the match to TRBD1 covers 7 bases. CDR1 is MNHNS, CDR2 SASEGT, per germline. The CDR3 is 15 residues long. With V trimmed by 2 bases and J by 5 bases, 6 bases remained unmatched. The CDR3 protein is CASSEIGDRYQPQHF. In nucleotides, the CDR3 is TGTGCCAGCAGTGAAATAGGGGACAGATATCAGCCCCAGCATTTT.

V and J are TRBV11-2 and TRBJ2-1; D ambiguous. The CDR3 runs 14 residues. From germline, CDR1 is SGHAT and CDR2 FQNNGV. Trimming took 5 bases from V and 3 from J, leaving 11 bases between them. The CDR3 bases are TGTGCCAGCAGCACGCAGGAAAACTACAATGAGCAGTTCTTC. Translating gives CASSTQENYNEQFF.

The J gene is TRBJ1-2, the V gene TRBV10-3; 8 bases are a match to TRBD1. J was trimmed by 3 bases and V by 7 bases; bases with no gene match: 4. CDR1 is ENHRY, CDR2 SYGVKD, per germline. The CDR3 spans 13 residues. This chain's CDR3 is CAINTGGDYGYTF. The CDR3 DNA sequence: TGTGCCATCAATACAGGGGGTGACTATGGCTACACCTTC.

This clone was seen only a few times. The chain is built from TRBV2 and TRBJ2-1; possible D gene TRBD2, 6 bases. There are 15 residues in the CDR3. V lost 0 bases, J lost 2 bases, and 8 bases lay in between. CDR1 SNHLY and CDR2 FYNNEI come from the germline V gene. The CDR3 coding sequence is TGTGCCAGCAGTGAAGCCGGGGGTCCCTACAATGAGCAGTTCTTC. Encoded protein: CASSEAGGPYNEQFF.

A few counts support this clone. The CDR3 nucleotides are TGTGCCATCAACGTCCAGCCCGAAAAACTGTTTTTT. It translates to CAINVQPEKLFF. The genes are TRBV6-1 and TRBJ1-4, with no clear D. The ends were cut back, 10 bases at V and 8 bases at J, with 14 bases in the middle. This CDR3 spans 12 amino acids. Germline assignment: CDR1 MNHNS and CDR2 SASEGT.

V is TRBV5-1 and J is TRBJ1-2; D may be TRBD1 (6 bases). This CDR3 spans 12 amino acids. Germline lookup yields CDR1 SGHRS and CDR2 YFSETQ. Trimming took off 4 bases at V and 8 bases at J, with 12 bases between the two ends. The CDR3 DNA sequence: TGCGCCAGCAGCCCAACAGGGTTCGGCTACACCTTC. Its translation: CASSPTGFGYTF.